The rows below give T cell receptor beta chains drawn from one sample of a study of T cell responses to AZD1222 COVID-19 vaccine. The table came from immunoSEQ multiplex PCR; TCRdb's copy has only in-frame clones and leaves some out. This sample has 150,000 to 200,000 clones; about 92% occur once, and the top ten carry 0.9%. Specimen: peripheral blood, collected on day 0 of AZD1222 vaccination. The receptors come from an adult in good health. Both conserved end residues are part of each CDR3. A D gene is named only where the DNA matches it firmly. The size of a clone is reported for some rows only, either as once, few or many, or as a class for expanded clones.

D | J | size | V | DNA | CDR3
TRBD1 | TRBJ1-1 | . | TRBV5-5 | TGTGCCAGCAGCTGGACTCGGGCAGGGGGCACTGAAGCTTTCTTT | CASSWTRAGGTEAFF
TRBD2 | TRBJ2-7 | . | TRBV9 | TGTGCCAGCAGTCATCCAAATTCCGGGACTAGCGGAATCCACGAGCAGTACTTC | CASSHPNSGTSGIHEQYF
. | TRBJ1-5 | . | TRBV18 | TGTGCCAGCTCACCGGGCGGCGCTCCGAGGCCCCAGCATTTT | CASSPGGAPRPQHF
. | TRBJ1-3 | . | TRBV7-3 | TGTGCCAGCAGCTTGACCGGCCCCGGCTCTGGAAACACCATATATTTT | CASSLTGPGSGNTIYF
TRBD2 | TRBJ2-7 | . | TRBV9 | TGTGCCAGCAGCGTAGGAGCGGGGGGGCCTTACGAGCAGTACTTC | CASSVGAGGPYEQYF
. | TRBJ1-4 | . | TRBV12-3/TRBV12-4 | TGTGCCAGTCAGGGGATTAATGAAAAACTGTTTTTT | CASQGINEKLFF
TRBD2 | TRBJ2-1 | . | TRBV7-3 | TGTGCCAGCAGCTGGACTAGCGGGAACTACAATGAGCAGTTCTTC | CASSWTSGNYNEQFF
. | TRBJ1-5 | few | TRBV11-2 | TGTGCCAGCAGCTTAGACCCGGGGGCCAATCAGCCCCAGCATTTT | CASSLDPGANQPQHF
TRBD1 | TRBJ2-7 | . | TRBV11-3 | TGTGCCAGCAGTTCACTGGGACAGCTAAACTACGAGCAGTACTTC | CASSSLGQLNYEQYF
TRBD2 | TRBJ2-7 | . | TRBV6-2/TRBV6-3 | TGTGCCAGCAGCTCTGGACTAGGCTTCGAGCAGTACTTC | CASSSGLGFEQYF
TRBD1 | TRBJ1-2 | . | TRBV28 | TGTGCCAGCAGTATACAGGGGGAGAACTATGGCTACACCTTC | CASSIQGENYGYTF
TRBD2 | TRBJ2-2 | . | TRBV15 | TGTGCCACCAGCAGAGATCCGCGTAGCGGGGGAACCGGGGAGCTGTTTTTT | CATSRDPRSGGTGELFF
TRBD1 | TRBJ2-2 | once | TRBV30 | TGTGCCTGGAGCTGGACAGGGGGCTTCACCGGGGAGCTGTTTTTT | CAWSWTGGFTGELFF
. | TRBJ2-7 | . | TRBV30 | TGTGCCTGGAGCCAGCTCGGGTACGAGCAGTACTTC | CAWSQLGYEQYF
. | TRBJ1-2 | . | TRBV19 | TGTGCCAGTAGGGGGACCTACTATGGCTACACCTTC | CASRGTYYGYTF
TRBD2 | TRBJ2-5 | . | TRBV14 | TGTGCCAGCAGCCAAGAGACTAGCGGGGGAACGAGGTTAGAGACCCAGTACTTC | CASSQETSGGTRLETQYF
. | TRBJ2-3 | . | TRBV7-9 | TGTGCCAGCGGACCTGAAGGGGGAGGCACATTTGTGGATACGCAGTATTTT | CASGPEGGGTFVDTQYF
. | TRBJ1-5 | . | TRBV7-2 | TGTGCCAGCAGCTTATTATCGGGGGGTCAGCCCCAGCATTTT | CASSLLSGGQPQHF
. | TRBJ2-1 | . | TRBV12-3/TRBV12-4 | TGTGCCAGCTCCAGGGGGGTCAACAATGAGCAGTTCTTC | CASSRGVNNEQFF
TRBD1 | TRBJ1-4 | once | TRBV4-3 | TGCGCCAGCAGCCACGAACGAGGGACAGCAACTAATGAAAAACTGTTTTTT | CASSHERGTATNEKLFF
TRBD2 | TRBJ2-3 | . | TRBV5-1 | TGCGCCAGCAGCTTAAAACTAGCGGGGGGCACTAGCACAGATACGCAGTATTTT | CASSLKLAGGTSTDTQYF
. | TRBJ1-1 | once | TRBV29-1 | TGCAGCGTTGAAGATTCAAAGAATTACATGAACACTGAAGCTTTCTTT | CSVEDSKNYMNTEAFF
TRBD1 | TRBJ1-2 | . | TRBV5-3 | TGTGCCAGAAGCTTGCGGGGCAGGGGGCTGTATGGCTACACCTTC | CARSLRGRGLYGYTF
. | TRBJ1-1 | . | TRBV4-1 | TGCGCCAGCAGCCAGACAGAGACAGTCGAGGCTGAAGCTTTCTTT | CASSQTETVEAEAFF
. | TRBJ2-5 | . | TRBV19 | TGTGCCAGTAGTCATGGGGCTCTGGGAGAGACCCAGTACTTC | CASSHGALGETQYF
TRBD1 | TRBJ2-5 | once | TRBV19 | TGTGCCAGTAGGCGTAGACAGGGAGAAGAGACCCAGTACTTC | CASRRRQGEETQYF
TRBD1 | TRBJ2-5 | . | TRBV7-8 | TGTGCCAGCAGCTTAGATGGGACAGTCAGGGAGACCCAGTACTTC | CASSLDGTVRETQYF
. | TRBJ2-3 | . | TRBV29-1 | TGCAGCGTGAGGGAGGGGGCAGATACGCAGTATTTT | CSVREGADTQYF
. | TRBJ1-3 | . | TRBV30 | TGTGCCTGGAGTGTACGGGGAGGTGCTGGAAACACCATATATTTT | CAWSVRGGAGNTIYF
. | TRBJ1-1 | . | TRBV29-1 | TGCAGCCTCGGAGGGGAACAGCTAAACACTGAAGCTTTCTTT | CSLGGEQLNTEAFF
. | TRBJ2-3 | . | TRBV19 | TGTGCCAGTAGTATACACCAATCACCTAGCACAGATACGCAGTATTTT | CASSIHQSPSTDTQYF
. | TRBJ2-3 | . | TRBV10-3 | TGTGCCATCAGGGCGGGGATAGCGGCGGATACGCAGTATTTT | CAIRAGIAADTQYF
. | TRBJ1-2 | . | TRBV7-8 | TGTGCCAGCAGCTTAGACGGGGGGGGCTATGGCTACACCTTC | CASSLDGGGYGYTF
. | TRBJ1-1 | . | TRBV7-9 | TGTGCCAGCAGCTTAGAGGGAGAAGCTTTCTTT | CASSLEGEAFF
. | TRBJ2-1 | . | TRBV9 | TGTGCCAGCAGCGTAGGCAGGAGCGGGGAGCAGTTCTTC | CASSVGRSGEQFF
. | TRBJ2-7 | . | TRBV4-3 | TGCGCCAGCAGCCAAGGCGCCGGGAGGCAGGGGGACCCCTACGAGCAGTACTTC | CASSQGAGRQGDPYEQYF
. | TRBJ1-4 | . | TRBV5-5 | TGTGCCAGCAGCCCAGATGGGGTCGGGGAAAAACTGTTTTTT | CASSPDGVGEKLFF
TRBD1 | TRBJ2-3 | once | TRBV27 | TGTGCCAGCAGTTTTGGGGGACAGGGGGCCGGAGATACGCAGTATTTT | CASSFGGQGAGDTQYF
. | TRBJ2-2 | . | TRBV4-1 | TGCGCCAGCAGCCAAGTGAAACTAGTGAACACCGGGGAGCTGTTTTTT | CASSQVKLVNTGELFF
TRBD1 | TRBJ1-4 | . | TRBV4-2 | TGTGCCAGCAGCCAAGACCCGCCCGGGGACAGGGATGAAAAACTGTTTTTT | CASSQDPPGDRDEKLFF
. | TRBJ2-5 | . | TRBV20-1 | TGCAGTGCTAGTAAAGGGTCAGAGACCCAGTACTTC | CSASKGSETQYF
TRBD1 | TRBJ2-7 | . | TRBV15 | TGTGCCACCAGCAGAGATCGGGACAGGGGTATCGAGCAGTACTTC | CATSRDRDRGIEQYF
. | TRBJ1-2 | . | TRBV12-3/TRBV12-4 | TGTGCCAGCAGACACAGGGCCTCCTATGGCTACACCTTC | CASRHRASYGYTF
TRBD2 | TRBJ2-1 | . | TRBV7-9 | TGTGCCAGCAGCTCGACTTGGACTAGCGGGGGTATAGGCAATGAGCAGTTCTTC | CASSSTWTSGGIGNEQFF
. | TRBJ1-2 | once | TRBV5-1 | TGCGCCAGCACCCCGCGGGCAGGGATGGAGGGCTACACCTTC | CASTPRAGMEGYTF